This TCR beta chain was profiled in a study of blood T cell repertoires in COVID-19. V gave up 7 bases and J gave up 2 bases; unmatched junction bases: 9. There are 17 residues in the CDR3. Germline V gene lookup returns CDR1 SNHLY and CDR2 FYNNEI. Only in-frame clones appear in the TCRdb table, and some are missing; sequencing was by immunoSEQ multiplex PCR. The sample has roughly 290,000 clones, around 86% seen once; the top ten hold 1.7%. The clonotype comes from a woman aged 40 to 50 who had recovered from COVID-19. The sample consisted of PBMCs or T cells enriched from blood (not recorded which). The chain has TRBV2 and TRBJ2-6; 9 bases are shared with TRBD1. This CDR3 is CASTPGQGVAGANVLTF. DNA for the CDR3: TGTGCCAGCACCCCGGGACAGGGTGTAGCTGGGGCCAACGTCCTGACTTTC.